This T cell receptor beta chain was recovered during a study of cytomegalovirus exposure and HLA in healthy donors. Clones were sequenced by immunoSEQ multiplex PCR, and TCRdb holds only the in-frame ones, with some missing. The sample holds some 180,000 clones, roughly 81% seen once. Sequencing input: PBMCs. The source of this sequence is a woman aged 25 to 39 in good health and CMV-seronegative.

As DNA, the CDR3 is TGTGCCAGCTCACCATCTCCGGGACAGGGCGGAACCGGGGAGCTGTTTTTT. Amino acids: CASSPSPGQGGTGELFF. This chain uses TRBV18 with TRBJ2-2, with TRBD1 matching 9 bases. J was trimmed by 5 bases and V by 2 bases; bases with no gene match: 9. The CDR3 runs 17 residues. Germline V CDR1 and CDR2: KGHSH, LQKENI.